This section outlines one T cell receptor (beta chain) sequence together with its context. These data are taken from a study of identical twins. TCRdb independently ran MiXCR on the 5' RACE reads; one entry per CDR3 protein. The sample has 650,000 to 800,000 distinct CDR3 sequences; around 8.6% are singletons. Trimming pared 4 bases from V and 3 bases from J, leaving 15 bases between. The CDR3 extends over 15 amino acids. CDR1 is DFQATT, CDR2 SNEGSKA, per germline (reference sequence). These data were also filed under a second study, of yellow fever vaccine responses in identical twins. From that study: In identical twins, vaccine T cell responses appeared partly shared and partly individual.

The material sequenced was PBMCs. V is TRBV20-1 and J is TRBJ2-2; D perhaps matches TRBD1 (8 bases). The clonotype comes from a woman aged 18-35 years in good health. CDR3 coding DNA: TGCAGTGCTACCCGACAGGGGAGGGACACCGGGGAGCTGTTTTTT. This encodes CSATRQGRDTGELFF.